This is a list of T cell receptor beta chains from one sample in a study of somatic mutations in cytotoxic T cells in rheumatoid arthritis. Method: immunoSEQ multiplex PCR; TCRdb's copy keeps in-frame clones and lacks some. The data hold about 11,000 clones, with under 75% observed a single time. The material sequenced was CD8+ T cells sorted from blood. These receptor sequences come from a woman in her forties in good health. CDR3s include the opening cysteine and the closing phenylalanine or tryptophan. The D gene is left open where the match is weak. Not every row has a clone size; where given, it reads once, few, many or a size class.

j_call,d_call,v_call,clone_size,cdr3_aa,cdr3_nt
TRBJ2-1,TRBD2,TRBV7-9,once,CASSAPSGASYNEQFF,TGTGCCAGCAGCGCTCCTAGCGGGGCCTCCTACAATGAGCAGTTCTTC
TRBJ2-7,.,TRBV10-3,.,CASGFGHEQYF,TGTGCCAGCGGCTTCGGCCACGAGCAGTACTTC
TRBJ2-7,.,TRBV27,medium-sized,CASSPDTGYEQYF,TGTGCCAGCAGTCCCGACACAGGCTACGAGCAGTACTTC
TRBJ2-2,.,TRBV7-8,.,CASSLFGQGATGELFF,TGTGCCAGCAGCTTGTTCGGGCAGGGAGCCACCGGGGAGCTGTTTTTT
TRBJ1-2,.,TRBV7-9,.,CASSWAGSGYTF,TGTGCCAGCAGCTGGGCAGGTTCCGGCTACACCTTC
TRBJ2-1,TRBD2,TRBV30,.,CAWNSGSRSYNEQFF,TGTGCCTGGAATAGCGGGAGCCGCTCCTACAATGAGCAGTTCTTC
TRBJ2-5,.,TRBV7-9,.,CASSFSGYIIKETQYF,TGTGCCAGCAGCTTTTCAGGCTACATCATTAAGGAGACCCAGTACTTC
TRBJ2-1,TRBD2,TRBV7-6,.,CASSFSGTDNEQFF,TGTGCCAGCAGCTTTAGCGGGACGGACAATGAGCAGTTCTTC
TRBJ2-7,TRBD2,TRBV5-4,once,CASSFGTSDFYEQYF,TGTGCCAGCAGCTTCGGGACTAGCGATTTCTACGAGCAGTACTTC
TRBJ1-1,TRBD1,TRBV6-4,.,CASSDSTGTGGIGTEAFF,TGTGCCAGCAGTGACTCAACCGGGACAGGGGGAATAGGCACTGAAGCTTTCTTT
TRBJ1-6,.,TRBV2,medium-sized,CASRRQNNSPLHF,TGTGCCAGCAGGAGACAGAATAATTCACCCCTCCACTTT
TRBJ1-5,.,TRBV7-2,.,CASSLDGGVQPQHF,TGTGCCAGCAGCTTAGACGGGGGGGTCCAGCCCCAGCATTTT
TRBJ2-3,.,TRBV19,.,CASSIRDLTDTQYF,TGTGCCAGTAGTATCCGGGACCTCACAGATACGCAGTATTTT
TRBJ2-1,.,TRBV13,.,CASSPLRGGGRPEQFF,TGTGCCAGCAGCCCCCTCCGAGGCGGGGGCCGCCCGGAGCAGTTCTTC
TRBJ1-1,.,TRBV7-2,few,CASSYNLEAFF,TGTGCCAGCAGCTACAACCTTGAAGCTTTCTTT
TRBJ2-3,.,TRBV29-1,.,CSVEDRGGISTDTQYF,TGCAGCGTTGAAGATAGGGGGGGAATTAGCACAGATACGCAGTATTTT
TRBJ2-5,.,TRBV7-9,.,CASSLAGAQETQYF,TGTGCCAGCAGCTTAGCGGGTGCTCAAGAGACCCAGTACTTC
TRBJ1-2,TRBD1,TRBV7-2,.,CASSRPSSGGELGYTF,TGTGCCAGCAGCCGTCCCTCTTCAGGGGGCGAGTTAGGCTACACCTTC
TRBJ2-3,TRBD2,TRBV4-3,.,CASSQVIAGGSAQYF,TGCGCCAGCAGCCAAGTTATAGCGGGAGGCTCCGCGCAGTATTTT
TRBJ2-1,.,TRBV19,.,CATQEPGYNEQFF,TGTGCCACCCAAGAACCGGGGTACAATGAGCAGTTCTTC
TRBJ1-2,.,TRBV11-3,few,CASSPYREGYGYTF,TGTGCCAGCAGCCCCTACAGGGAGGGGTATGGCTACACCTTC
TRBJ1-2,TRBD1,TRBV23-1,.,CASSHPGQGMSYTF,TGCGCCAGCAGTCACCCGGGACAGGGTATGAGCTACACCTTC
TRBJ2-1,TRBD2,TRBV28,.,CASSAPGTSGRSWNEQFF,TGTGCCAGCAGTGCCCCCGGGACTAGCGGGAGGAGTTGGAATGAGCAGTTCTTC
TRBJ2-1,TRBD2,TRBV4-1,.,CASSQVLSGGARNEQFF,TGCGCCAGCAGCCAAGTTTTGAGCGGGGGGGCCCGGAATGAGCAGTTCTTC
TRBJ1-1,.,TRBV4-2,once,CASSQGTWEQAFF,TGTGCCAGCAGCCAAGGCACCTGGGAACAAGCTTTCTTT
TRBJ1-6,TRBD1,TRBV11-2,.,CASSPRQGNSPLHF,TGTGCCAGCAGCCCTAGACAGGGGAATTCACCCCTCCACTTT
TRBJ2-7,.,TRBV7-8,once,CASSLFLGAYEQYF,TGTGCCAGCAGCTTATTTCTGGGGGCTTACGAGCAGTACTTC
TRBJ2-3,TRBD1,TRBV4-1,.,CASSRQGPSTDTQYF,TGCGCCAGCAGCCGACAGGGCCCTAGCACAGATACGCAGTATTTT
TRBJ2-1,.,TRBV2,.,CASAAGEQFF,TGTGCCAGCGCGGCGGGTGAGCAGTTCTTC
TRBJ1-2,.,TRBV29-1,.,CSVPLGGGYGYTF,TGCAGCGTCCCGTTAGGGGGAGGCTATGGCTACACCTTC
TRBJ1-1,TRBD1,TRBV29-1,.,CSVVWAGTAMNTEAFF,TGCAGCGTCGTTTGGGCCGGGACAGCTATGAACACTGAAGCTTTCTTT
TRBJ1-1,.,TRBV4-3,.,CASSQGVNTEAFF,TGCGCCAGCAGCCAGGGTGTGAACACTGAAGCTTTCTTT
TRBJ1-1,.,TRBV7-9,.,CASSLAHLGNTEAFF,TGTGCCAGCAGCTTAGCGCATTTGGGGAACACTGAAGCTTTCTTT